The 32 T cell receptor beta chains reported below all come from one sample, sequenced in a study of CD8+ T cells in alopecia areata (dated by TCRdb to about 2018). The sample's time point label, decoded: about 4 weeks on oral tofacitinib. In the paper's terms, the treatment or condition label means: oral pan-JAK inhibitor, 5-10 mg twice daily. The protocol used for the library was the immunoSEQ multiplex PCR assay. RNA was extracted from all samples and reverse transcribed into cDNA, which served as template for TCR sequencing. The immuneACCESS repertoire file appears here via TCRdb, limited to in-frame rearrangements. These files lack a portion of the clones; in checked studies, under half of the deficit traces to unresolved V genes, and the cause of the others is not known. Here the sample has 95,000 to 100,000 clones; around 55% occur a single time. The ten largest clones represent 15% to 19% of the sample.

This sample comprised CD8+ T cells sorted from blood, obtained at week 4, from a patient treated with tofacitinib. The receptors derive from a human donor with alopecia areata.

The chain carries TRBV7-8 and TRBJ2-2; possible D gene TRBD1, 7 bases. Trimming took 3 bases from V and 1 from J, leaving 15 bases between them. The CDR3 contains 17 residues. Germline V gene lookup returns CDR1 SGHVS and CDR2 FQNEAQ. This CDR3 reads CASSFSWGDRNTGELFF. The CDR3 DNA is TGTGCCAGCAGCTTCTCGTGGGGGGACAGGAACACCGGGGAGCTGTTTTTT.

This clone was detected a few times. V usage is TRBV7-2 and J usage is TRBJ2-7, with D perhaps TRBD2 (5 bases). Germline V CDR1 and CDR2: SGHTA, FQGNSA. Trimming cost V 5 bases and J 3 bases, with 11 bases left between them. The CDR3 sequence is 13 residues long. Here the CDR3 DNA reads TGTGCCAGCAGCACGGACTCGTTCTACGAGCAGTACTTC. Encoded protein: CASSTDSFYEQYF.

The chain links TRBV5-4 to TRBJ1-1; TRBD1 might be the D (6 bases). Germline-derived CDR1 and CDR2 are SGHNT and YYREEE (reference sequence). This CDR3 comprises 14 residues. V lost 6 bases to trimming and J lost 7 bases, with 19 bases between them. DNA for the CDR3: TGTGCCAGCACGCACCTTGGGGGCGTTAATGAAGCTTTCTTT. This sequence encodes CASTHLGGVNEAFF.

This sequence joins TRBV27 and TRBJ2-2, with TRBD2 identical over 9 bases. CDR3 length equals 15 residues. V shed 5 bases, J shed 4 bases, and the junction held 5 bases outside the gene matches. Germline CDR1 reads MNHEY; CDR2 reads SMNVEV (reference sequence). CDR3 amino acids: CASSATSGATGELFF. In DNA, the CDR3 is TGTGCCAGCAGTGCGACTAGCGGAGCCACCGGGGAGCTGTTTTTT.

The rearrangement links TRBV28 to TRBJ2-3, with D possibly being TRBD1 or TRBD2 (6 bases each). Looked up from germline, CDR1 is MDHEN and CDR2 is SYDVKM. Trimming removed 2 bases from V and 5 bases from J, with 17 bases in between. The CDR3 contains 16 residues. The CDR3 protein is CASSLGGAGQEDTQYF. CDR3 bases: TGTGCCAGCAGTTTAGGTGGCGCGGGACAAGAAGATACGCAGTATTTT.

The CDR3: CASSRQGPTYEQYF. CDR3 coding DNA: TGTGCCAGCAGCCGACAGGGGCCGACCTACGAGCAGTACTTC. The V and J genes are TRBV28 and TRBJ2-7, with 8 positions matching TRBD1. The germline V gene has CDR1 MDHEN and CDR2 SYDVKM. J lost 2 bases, V lost 6 bases, and 6 bases had no gene match. This CDR3 has 14 residues.

The V and J genes are TRBV2 and TRBJ2-3; no definite D call. With 4 bases removed from V and 0 bases from J, the gap between germline ends came to 8 bases. The CDR3 has 14 amino acids. Per the germline V gene, CDR1 is SNHLY and CDR2 is FYNNEI. The CDR3 sequence is CASSGAASTDTQYF. CDR3 bases: TGTGCCAGCAGTGGGGCAGCTAGCACAGATACGCAGTATTTT.

This clone was recorded only once. The rearrangement joins TRBV27 to TRBJ2-1; D remains unclear. This CDR3 has 12 amino acids. Germline V gene lookup returns CDR1 MNHEY and CDR2 SMNVEV (reference sequence). The V and J ends lost 4 bases and 9 bases respectively, with 10 bases between them. The CDR3 coding sequence is TGTGCCAGCAGTTGGCAGGCCGGTGAGCAGTTCTTC. Protein product: CASSWQAGEQFF.

This clone was observed a handful of times. The J gene is TRBJ1-4, the V gene TRBV27; 10 bases match TRBD1. The CDR3 is 15 amino acids. V lost 4 bases, J lost 7 bases, and 6 bases stayed unmatched. CDR1 and CDR2 from the germline V gene are MNHEY and SMNVEV (reference sequence). The CDR3 bases are TGTGCCAGCAGTTCCCTGACAGGGGGCAGTGAAAAACTGTTTTTT. Translated: CASSSLTGGSEKLFF.

The chain combines TRBV7-3 with TRBJ2-5; weak D call: TRBD1 (6 bases). V was shortened by 4 bases and J by 5 bases, with 14 bases between the two germline ends. CDR3 length: 14 residues. CDR1 is SGHTA and CDR2 is FQGTGA in the germline V gene. The CDR3 spells CASSSGVSGETQYF. The CDR3 bases are TGTGCCAGCAGCTCAGGGGTTTCCGGGGAGACCCAGTACTTC.

This chain links TRBV27 with TRBJ2-7; 8 bases fit TRBD2. Germline CDR1 and CDR2: MNHEY and SMNVEV (reference sequence). The CDR3 length is 13 residues. CDR3 amino acids: CGTRGLGFYEQYF. CDR3 DNA sequence: TGTGGCACCCGGGGACTAGGATTCTACGAGCAGTACTTC.

The chain employs TRBV27 and TRBJ2-2, with 12 bases identical to TRBD1. There are 16 residues in the CDR3. The J segment lost 6 bases and the V segment lost 2 bases, leaving 4 bases of the junction unmatched. The germline gives CDR1 MNHEY, CDR2 SMNVEV (reference sequence). CDR3 nucleotide sequence: TGTGCCAGCAGTTTAGGGACAGGGGGCCGGTCCGGGGAGCTGTTTTTT. Translation gives CASSLGTGGRSGELFF.

This clone appeared a few times. This chain links TRBV25-1 with TRBJ2-5; the D is unclear. The CDR3 runs to 12 residues. The germline V gene encodes CDR1 MGHDK and CDR2 SYGVNS. V was cut by 4 bases and J by 2 bases, with 5 bases left in between. The chain's CDR3 is CASSGEQETQYF. DNA for the CDR3: TGTGCCAGCAGTGGGGAACAAGAGACCCAGTACTTC.

The chain is built from TRBV7-9 and TRBJ2-5; D is undetermined. The ends were cut back, 0 bases at V and 0 bases at J, with 8 bases in the middle. The CDR3 contains 15 residues. The germline CDR1 and CDR2 sequences are SEHNR and FQNEAQ (reference sequence). CDR3 sequence (DNA): TGTGCCAGCAGCTTAGCTGGAACGTACCAAGAGACCCAGTACTTC. As protein: CASSLAGTYQETQYF.

In its sample, this clone was seen a few times. This chain uses TRBV6-5 with TRBJ2-7; possible D gene TRBD1, 5 bases. The length of the CDR3 is 13 residues. Germline V gene sequence: CDR1 MNHEY, CDR2 SVGAGI. V lost 2 bases to trimming and J lost 2 bases, with 7 bases between them. Written as DNA, the CDR3 is TGTGCCAGCAGTTACCAGGGTCCCTACGAGCAGTACTTC. It is translated as CASSYQGPYEQYF.

This chain uses TRBV7-2 with TRBJ2-7, with 8 bases aligning to TRBD2. There are 19 residues in the CDR3. V trimming: 1 base; J trimming: 5 bases; junction bases outside the gene matches: 19. Germline V CDR1 and CDR2: SGHTA, FQGNSA. The CDR3 nucleotides read TGTGCCAGCAGCTTAGTCGGTTGGTCCAGCGGGAGCGGGCGCGACGAGCAGTACTTC. Protein: CASSLVGWSSGSGRDEQYF.

CDR3 loop: CASSSLGLGTDTQYF. The CDR3 bases are TGCGCCAGCAGTTCGCTAGGATTGGGCACAGATACGCAGTATTTT. The chain has TRBV5-1 and TRBJ2-3, with D unresolved. Germline CDR1 and CDR2: SGHRS and YFSETQ. The CDR3 loop spans 15 amino acids. V lost 5 bases and J 1 base, leaving 14 bases between the germline ends. Full variable domain (rest looked up from reference TRBV5-1 and TRBJ2-3): KAGVTQTPRYLIKTRGQQVTLSCSPISGHRSVSWYQQTPGQGLQFLFEYFSETQRNKGNFPGRFSGRQFSNSRSEMNVSTLELGDSALYLCASSSLGLGTDTQYFGPGTRLTVL.

The chain is built from TRBV5-6 and TRBJ2-7; D gene unclear. V lost 0 bases and J 1 base, leaving 8 bases between the germline ends. The germline V gene encodes CDR1 SGHDT and CDR2 YYEEEE. This CDR3 contains 14 residues. The CDR3 is CASSLELDSYEQYF. CDR3 DNA sequence: TGTGCCAGCAGCTTGGAGCTAGATTCCTACGAGCAGTACTTC.

As DNA, the CDR3 is TGTGCCACCAGCAGAGATGGGACAGGGGGCGACTATGGCTACACCTTC. Translation gives CATSRDGTGGDYGYTF. V is TRBV15 and J is TRBJ1-2; TRBD1 matches at 12 bases. There are 16 residues in the CDR3. The germline V gene has CDR1 LNHNV and CDR2 YYDKDF (reference sequence). V shed 0 bases, J shed 3 bases, and the junction held 2 bases outside the gene matches. Complete variable domain (other parts from reference TRBV15 and TRBJ1-2): DAMVIQNPRYQVTQFGKPVTLSCSQTLNHNVMYWYQQKSSQAPKLLFHYYDKDFNNEADTPDNFQSRRPNTSFCFLDIRSPGLGDTAMYLCATSRDGTGGDYGYTFGSGTRLTVV.

The table lists this clone with a few counts. The rearrangement uses TRBV7-2 and TRBJ2-3; TRBD2 might be the D (5 bases). The CDR3 runs 13 residues. In germline, CDR1 is SGHTA, CDR2 FQGNSA. V lost 2 bases and J 5 bases, leaving 8 bases between the germline ends. This CDR3 is CASSLFGRDTQYF. CDR3 coding DNA: TGTGCCAGCAGCTTATTTGGGAGAGATACGCAGTATTTT.

In its sample, this clone was seen once. The gene calls are TRBV27 and TRBJ2-7; 8 bases fit TRBD2. This CDR3 region has 16 residues. V shed 5 bases and J 4 bases; nucleotides not matched to a gene: 13. Germline V lookup: CDR1 MNHEY, CDR2 SMNVEV (reference sequence). The DNA of the CDR3 is TGTGCCAGCAGTCACCGGGTAGCGGGACCCTTTTACGAGCAGTACTTC. Translation gives CASSHRVAGPFYEQYF.

This clone was seen a handful of times. The rearrangement joins TRBV13 to TRBJ1-2; 8 nucleotides line up with TRBD1. V shed 5 bases and J 0 bases; nucleotides not matched to a gene: 11. From germline, CDR1 is PRHDT and CDR2 FYEKMQ (reference sequence). This CDR3 region has 17 residues. DNA for the CDR3: TGTGCCAGCAGCAGGACAGGGAAGAGAGGAGCTAACTATGGCTACACCTTC. Residues: CASSRTGKRGANYGYTF.

This clone was counted only a few times. The J gene is TRBJ1-2, the V gene TRBV13; no reliable D call. V lost 3 bases and J lost 2, with 4 bases in between. Germline loops: CDR1 PRHDT, CDR2 FYEKMQ (reference sequence). This CDR3 spans 12 amino acids. Here the CDR3 reads CASSFNNYGYTF. DNA of the CDR3: TGTGCCAGCAGCTTCAACAACTATGGCTACACCTTC.

The rearrangement joins TRBV11-2 to TRBJ2-1; 12 nucleotides agree with TRBD2. CDR1 and CDR2 from the germline V gene are SGHAT and FQNNGV. The trim removed 1 base at V and 11 bases at J, leaving 3 bases unmatched. CDR3 length: 14 amino acids. CDR3 region: CASSLVGTSGQQFF. Written as DNA, the CDR3 is TGTGCCAGCAGCTTAGTTGGGACTAGCGGGCAGCAGTTCTTC.

This clone was seen only a few times. The chain uses TRBV6-5 and TRBJ1-1, with D maybe TRBD1 (5 bases). CDR1 MNHEY and CDR2 SVGAGI come from the germline V gene. The V end was cut by 2 bases, the J end by 3 bases, with 7 bases between. This CDR3 is built from 13 residues. CDR3 sequence (DNA): TGTGCCAGCAGTTACGGGGCCCACACTGAAGCTTTCTTT. Its translation: CASSYGAHTEAFF.

The chain has TRBV7-9 and TRBJ1-1; no clear D. The V end lost 1 base, the J end lost 7 bases, and 7 bases lay between the germline ends. The CDR3 has 12 amino acids. The germline V gene has CDR1 SEHNR and CDR2 FQNEAQ (reference sequence). In nucleotides, the CDR3 is TGTGCCAGCAGCTTAGAAGCAGTTGAAGCTTTCTTT. This sequence encodes CASSLEAVEAFF.

The chain combines TRBV7-3 with TRBJ2-3, with D tentatively TRBD2 (5 bases). Deletions cut 5 bases from V and 1 base from J, with 10 bases between. The CDR3 contains 14 residues. CDR1 and CDR2 (germline): SGHTA, FQGTGA. This chain's CDR3 is CASSPTGGTDTQYF. CDR3 bases: TGTGCCAGCAGCCCCACCGGGGGCACAGATACGCAGTATTTT.

This chain connects TRBV5-6 to TRBJ2-4, with unresolved D. Germline values: CDR1 SGHDT, CDR2 YYEEEE. V lost 0 bases and J lost 6, with 10 bases in between. This CDR3 spans 14 amino acids. This chain's CDR3 is CASSLELKRNIQYF. CDR3 in DNA: TGTGCCAGCAGCTTGGAGCTTAAGAGAAACATTCAGTACTTC.

This sequence joins TRBV19 and TRBJ1-1; D unclear. The V end was cut by 6 bases, the J end by 0 bases, with 2 bases between. This CDR3 is 11 amino acids long. The V gene's germline CDR1 is LNHDA and CDR2 SQIVND (reference sequence). CDR3 protein: CASSLNTEAFF. The CDR3 DNA sequence: TGTGCCAGTAGCTTGAACACTGAAGCTTTCTTT.

This chain joins TRBV5-1 and TRBJ2-5; weak D call: TRBD1 (6 bases). Trimming took off 2 bases at V and 2 bases at J, with 10 bases between the two ends. In germline, CDR1 is SGHRS, CDR2 YFSETQ. CDR3 size: 14 residues. This CDR3 reads CASSFRRGQETQYF. CDR3 nucleotides: TGCGCCAGCAGCTTTCGAAGGGGGCAAGAGACCCAGTACTTC.

Details on this clone: This may come from a read error, since a much larger clone is one base off. The CDR3, as DNA: TGTGCCAGCAGCAGGGGGACTGAAGCTTTCTTT. It codes for CASSRGTEAFF. This chain uses TRBV27 with TRBJ1-1; 7 bases agree with TRBD1. The CDR3 consists of 11 residues. Germline V gene lookup returns CDR1 MNHEY and CDR2 SMNVEV (reference sequence). The junction had 0 bases not matched to a gene; V was cut back by 6 bases and J by 5 bases.

There are a few counts of this clone. The CDR3 sequence: CASSLGQRTYEQYF. In DNA, the CDR3 is TGTGCCAGCAGCTTAGGCCAGCGGACCTACGAGCAGTACTTC. The chain couples TRBV13 to TRBJ2-7; a possible D gene is TRBD2 (5 bases). Germline V gene sequence: CDR1 PRHDT, CDR2 FYEKMQ (reference sequence). Trimming cost V 0 bases and J 2 bases, with 8 bases left between them. The CDR3 is 14 amino acids.